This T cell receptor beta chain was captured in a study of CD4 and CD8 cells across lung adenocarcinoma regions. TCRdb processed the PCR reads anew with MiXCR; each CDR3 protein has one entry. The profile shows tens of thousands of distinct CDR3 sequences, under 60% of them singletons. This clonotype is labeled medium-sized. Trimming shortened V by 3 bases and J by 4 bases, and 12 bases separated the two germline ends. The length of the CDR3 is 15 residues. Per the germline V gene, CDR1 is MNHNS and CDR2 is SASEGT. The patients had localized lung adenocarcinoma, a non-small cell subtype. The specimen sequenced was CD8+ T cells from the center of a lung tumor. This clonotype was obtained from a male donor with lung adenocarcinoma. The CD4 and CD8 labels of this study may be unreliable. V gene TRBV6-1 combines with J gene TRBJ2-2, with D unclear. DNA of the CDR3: TGTGCCAGCAGTGAGGGTAGGGCTGGCACCGGGGAGCTGTTTTTT. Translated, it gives CASSEGRAGTGELFF.